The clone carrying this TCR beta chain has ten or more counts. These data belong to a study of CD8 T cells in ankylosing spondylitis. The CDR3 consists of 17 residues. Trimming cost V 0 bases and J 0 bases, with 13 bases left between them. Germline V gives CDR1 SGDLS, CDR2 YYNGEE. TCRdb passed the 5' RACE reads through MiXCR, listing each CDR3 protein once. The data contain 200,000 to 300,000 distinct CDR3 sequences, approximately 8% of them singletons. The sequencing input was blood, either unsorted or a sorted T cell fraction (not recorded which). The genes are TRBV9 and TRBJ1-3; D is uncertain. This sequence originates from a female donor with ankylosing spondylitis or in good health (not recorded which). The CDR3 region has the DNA TGTGCCAGCAGCGTAGGCCCCCCAAGCAGCTCTGGAAACACCATATATTTT. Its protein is CASSVGPPSSSGNTIYF.